This entry lists 14 T cell receptor beta chains sequenced from one sample in a study of CXCR3-negative and CXCR3-positive naive CD8 T cells. The method, 5' RACE with UMI labels, was used to prepare the TRB cDNA libraries. TCRdb derives one entry per CDR3 protein from the 5' RACE reads, leaving out DNA. The sample data list about 120,000 distinct CDR3 sequences. Material for sequencing was naive CXCR3- CD8+ T cells from blood. The subset denotes: CD45RO-CCR7+CD27+CD95- naive CD8+ T cells lacking CXCR3 (TNR3-). The receptors here all came from a human donor in good health. Some clones in this sample may be carry-over from other donors' samples.

The genes are TRBV7-2 and TRBJ2-7; there is no DNA to check the TCRdb D call of TRBD2. The CDR3 covers 14 residues. Germline CDR1 and CDR2: SGHTA and FQGNSA. The CDR3 is CASSLGTGVGEQYF.

The chain employs TRBV29-1 and TRBJ2-7; TCRdb proposes TRBD2, but this gene call is untestable without DNA. Per the germline V gene, CDR1 is SQVTM and CDR2 is ANQGSEA. The CDR3 is 15 amino acids. CDR3: CSVDHEREWGLEQYF.

The rearrangement joins TRBV9 to TRBJ1-1. Germline loops: CDR1 SGDLS, CDR2 YYNGEE. The length of the CDR3 is 14 residues. CDR3 sequence reads: CASTLGDMNTEAFF.

The V call is TRBV7-2, the J call TRBJ2-1; with no DNA, the TCRdb D assignment of TRBD2 cannot be verified. This CDR3 region has 16 residues. The germline V gene encodes CDR1 SGHTA and CDR2 FQGNSA. This CDR3 reads CASSLERLAAYNEQFF.

This sequence joins TRBV5-1 and TRBJ2-3; lacking DNA, the TRBD1 call made by TCRdb goes unchecked. Germline loops: CDR1 SGHRS, CDR2 YFSETQ. This CDR3 has 17 residues. CDR3 sequence reads: CASSLAGTGGGADTQYF. The complete variable domain, with remaining parts taken from reference TRBV5-1 and TRBJ2-3, reads KAGVTQTPRYLIKTRGQQVTLSCSPISGHRSVSWYQQTPGQGLQFLFEYFSETQRNKGNFPGRFSGRQFSNSRSEMNVSTLELGDSALYLCASSLAGTGGGADTQYFGPGTRLTVL.

The J gene is TRBJ2-2, the V gene TRBV29-1; TCRdb returns TRBD1, unconfirmable since there is no DNA. CDR3 size: 14 residues. Germline V lookup: CDR1 SQVTM, CDR2 ANQGSEA. The CDR3 is CSAPGPPGAGELFF.

The gene calls are TRBV10-2 and TRBJ1-2. The CDR3 consists of 13 residues. Germline values: CDR1 WSHSY, CDR2 SAAADI. CDR3 protein: CATRERLDYGYTF.

V and J are TRBV3-1 and TRBJ2-7; TCRdb proposes TRBD1, but this gene call is untestable without DNA. The CDR3 extends over 13 amino acids. Germline-derived CDR1 and CDR2 are LGHDT and YNNKEL (reference sequence). The CDR3: CASSQDEGVEQYF.

This sequence joins TRBV4-2 and TRBJ2-1; TCRdb selects TRBD2, and the lack of DNA leaves this call unchecked. The CDR3 is 17 amino acids. Germline CDR1 is LGHNA and CDR2 is YNFKEQ. Here the CDR3 reads CASSQAASIGGDNEQFF.

This chain joins TRBV28 and TRBJ2-2; TCRdb's D call of TRBD2 is untestable without DNA. Germline CDR1 reads MDHEN; CDR2 reads SYDVKM. CDR3 length: 13 residues. CDR3 loop: CASKPAGAGELFF.

This chain connects TRBV12-3 or TRBV12-4 to TRBJ2-3; TCRdb names TRBD2, which stays unverified in the absence of DNA. The CDR3 extends over 22 amino acids. Here the CDR3 reads CASSPPPTEAGGNPSYTDTQYF.

The rearrangement joins TRBV5-5 to TRBJ2-7; absent DNA, TCRdb's TRBD2 call cannot be checked. Germline V gives CDR1 SGHKS, CDR2 YYEKEE (reference sequence). This CDR3 has 14 residues. The CDR3 sequence: CASSWIAGDFEQYF.

V usage is TRBV5-1 and J usage is TRBJ2-7. The CDR3 runs 13 residues. Germline lookup yields CDR1 SGHRS and CDR2 YFSETQ. The CDR3: CASRQVTNYEQYF.

The chain couples TRBV19 to TRBJ2-1; no DNA is available, so the TRBD2 call from TCRdb remains unchecked. The CDR3 covers 11 residues. CDR1 and CDR2 (germline): LNHDA, SQIVND (reference sequence). The CDR3 protein is CASIWGLMQFF.